This T cell receptor (beta chain) was found in a study of yellow fever vaccine responses in identical twins. Study findings and constraints: Reported findings indicate that twins' vaccine T cell responses seemed partially convergent, partially personalized.

Trimming removed 6 bases from V and 5 bases from J; junction bases left unmatched: 10. The CDR3 runs 15 residues. As for this clonotype: No antigen is known for it.

TCRdb passed the RT-PCR reads through MiXCR, listing each CDR3 protein once. The table shows about 4,500 distinct CDR3 sequences, with over 75% occurring only once. The source was T cells from blood (PBMCs), unsorted or a sorted subset (not recorded which), collected before or after yellow fever vaccination (not recorded which). The clonotype originates from a young woman who received the yellow fever vaccine. The J gene is TRBJ2-5, the V gene TRBV12-3 or TRBV12-4, with TRBD2 matching 9 bases. The CDR3 nucleotides are TGTGCCAGCAGGAAGCTAGCGGGGAAAGGGGAGACCCAGTACTTC. This gives the protein CASRKLAGKGETQYF.